Given below is one TCR beta chain in context. Its target is not known. CDR3 length: 14 residues. Trimming removed 8 bases at V and 1 base at J, with 14 bases between. The germline V gene has CDR1 MNHEY and CDR2 SMNVEV (reference sequence). Of the isolated RNA, all was reverse transcribed, and so the sequenced material was expressed TCRB transcripts. Some clones are missing from TCRdb's copy, which holds only in-frame ones; the method was immunoSEQ multiplex PCR. Of around 310,000 clones in the sample, approximately 13% were seen once. This entry belongs to a study of beta chain features in type 1 diabetes. Study background: Across all samples, 100 million to 130 million sorted cells were examined. Study-level results: Patients showed naive, central memory and Treg TCRB repertoires that appeared more similar than those of healthy donors. Type 1 diabetes patients had TCRB CDR3s that were shorter (moderately but significantly so) in all four CD4+ subsets.

Via the markers CD45RO/CCR7/CD25/CD127/CD95/CD27, stem cell-like memory, regulatory, central memory and naive CD4+ cells were sorted. Sorting gave populations that all exceeded 98% purity. J is TRBJ1-1 and V is TRBV27, with D tentatively TRBD1 (6 bases). The origin of this receptor is a woman between 18 and 29 years old with type 1 diabetes. The sequenced sample was naive CD4+ T cells from blood. For the CDR3, the DNA is TGTGCCAGCGCCGCTCCGGGACAGAACACTGAAGCTTTCTTT. Encoded protein: CASAAPGQNTEAFF.